One sample yielded the 9 T cell receptor beta chains listed below, sequenced in a study of glioma-infiltrating T cells. Amplification of TCR alpha and beta CDR3 regions from RNA used iRepertoire nested multiplex PCR. TCRdb independently ran MiXCR on the multiplex PCR reads; one entry per CDR3 protein. The sample lists a few hundred thousand distinct CDR3 sequences; 41% were seen once. Sequences were obtained from glioma tissue, nonneoplastic brain tissue, or PBMCs (not recorded which). The receptors shown here come from a human donor with low-grade glioma or glioblastoma, undergoing nonglioma brain surgery, or in good health (not recorded which).

The chain has TRBV29-1 and TRBJ2-2; D gene ambiguous. With 4 bases removed from V and 4 bases from J, the gap between germline ends came to 10 bases. Germline assignment: CDR1 SQVTM and CDR2 ANQGSEA. The CDR3 is 13 amino acids. CDR3 sequence reads: CSVVNAVTGELFF. The CDR3 nucleotides are TGCAGCGTTGTGAATGCAGTCACCGGGGAGCTGTTTTTT.

In its sample, this clonotype was seen a few times. The genes are TRBV28 and TRBJ1-1; TRBD1 might be the D (5 bases). CDR3 length: 15 amino acids. Trimming took 10 bases from V and 9 from J, leaving 27 bases between them. Germline CDR1 and CDR2: MDHEN and SYDVKM. The CDR3 loop is CATLLRGGGPVKAFF. The CDR3 coding sequence is TGTGCCACCCTATTAAGGGGTGGAGGGCCGGTGAAAGCTTTCTTT.

The chain is built from TRBV20-1 and TRBJ1-5, with 9 bases matching TRBD1. Per the germline V gene, CDR1 is DFQATT and CDR2 is SNEGSKA (reference sequence). The V and J ends lost 0 bases and 7 bases, in that order; junction bases with no gene match: 7. The CDR3 length is 15 residues. CDR3 amino acids: CSARDLGQGSQPQHF. The CDR3, as DNA: TGCAGTGCTAGAGACCTGGGACAGGGATCACAGCCCCAGCATTTT.

The chain combines TRBV20-1 with TRBJ1-2; 10 bases are a match to TRBD1. V gave up 2 bases and J gave up 6 bases; unmatched junction bases: 15. The CDR3 length is 17 residues. Germline V gene data show CDR1 as DFQATT and CDR2 as SNEGSKA (reference sequence). The CDR3 here is CSARTLSAWDRGNGYTF. CDR3 coding DNA: TGCAGTGCTAGAACTCTATCCGCCTGGGACAGGGGAAATGGCTACACCTTC.

The V gene is TRBV19, the J gene TRBJ2-1; D tentatively fits TRBD1 or TRBD2 (5 bases each). The CDR3 has 18 residues. V lost 3 bases and J lost 0, with 18 bases in between. Looked up from germline, CDR1 is LNHDA and CDR2 is SQIVND (reference sequence). For the CDR3, the DNA is TGTGCCAGTAGTATCGGGTTTGTCCGGGACCGCTCCTACAATGAGCAGTTCTTC. This codes for CASSIGFVRDRSYNEQFF.

This chain links TRBV28 with TRBJ1-4; 7 bases are a match to TRBD1. J gave up 3 bases and V 6 bases, and 7 bases lay outside the gene matches. The CDR3 length is 15 residues. Germline assignment: CDR1 MDHEN and CDR2 SYDVKM. CDR3 coding DNA: TGTGCCAGCAGCAGGGGGGGGGCCCCTAATGAAAAACTGTTTTTT. This encodes CASSRGGAPNEKLFF.

In this sample, this clonotype turned up many times. The chain combines TRBV27 with TRBJ2-1; TRBD1 might be the D (5 bases). The CDR3 spans 16 residues. V was pared by 8 bases and J by 0 bases, with 17 bases between. CDR1 MNHEY and CDR2 SMNVEV come from the germline V gene (reference sequence). The CDR3 protein is CASAHLIGDSYNEQFF. The CDR3 nucleotides are TGTGCCAGCGCACACCTTATAGGGGACTCCTACAATGAGCAGTTCTTC.

CDR3 coding DNA: TGTGCCAGCAGACCGGGACGGGATAGCAATCAGCCCCAGCATTTT. The encoded protein is CASRPGRDSNQPQHF. The V call is TRBV6-1, the J call TRBJ1-5, with D possibly TRBD1 on 5 matching bases. Trimming pared 6 bases from V and 0 bases from J, leaving 12 bases between. The CDR3 contains 15 residues. Germline V gene data show CDR1 as MNHNS and CDR2 as SASEGT.

Many counts were recorded for this clonotype. The DNA for the CDR3 is TGTGCCAGCCTGGACAGGGGGAATGAAAAACTGTTTTTT. Protein sequence: CASLDRGNEKLFF. The chain joins TRBV28 to TRBJ1-4; 10 bases are a match to TRBD1. Germline CDR1 MDHEN, CDR2 SYDVKM. V lost 8 bases to trimming and J lost 5 bases; unmatched junction nucleotides: 2. CDR3 length: 13 residues. The variable domain in full, completed from reference TRBV28 and TRBJ1-4, reads DVKVTQSSRYLVKRTGEKVFLECVQDMDHENMFWYRQDPGLGLRLIYFSYDVKMKEKGDIPEGYSVSREKKERFSLILESASTNQTSMYLCASLDRGNEKLFFGSGTQLSVL.